The entry below gives a single T cell receptor beta chain sequence along with its context. Its antigen is currently unknown. V lost 1 base and J 2 bases, leaving 9 bases between the germline ends. Germline CDR1 SEHNR, CDR2 FQNEAQ (reference sequence). The CDR3 is made up of 14 amino acids. The sorted conventional CD4+ T cells were CD25-low and CD127-high, with genomic DNA sequenced. The data originate from a study of regulatory and conventional T cells in RAG deficiency. Overall study results and limits: Omenn patients showed >80% Treg-Tconv overlap and shorter CDR3 lengths. In Omenn syndrome, sorted "Tregs" may be peripherally activated cells.

The protocol was immunoSEQ multiplex PCR, while the TCRdb copy is restricted to in-frame clones and leaves out a portion. This table holds 45,000 to 50,000 clones, 70% to 90% found once. The same data also went into a second study, on regulatory T cells. From that study: The primer mix had 52 TRBV and 13 TRBJ primers. Patient repertoires had restricted TRB V-J pairs and skewed V and J usage, most in Tregs.

The rearrangement joins TRBV7-9 to TRBJ2-7, with D possibly TRBD2 on 6 matching bases. Specimen: CD4+ effector T cells sorted from blood. The clonotype was recovered from a human donor in good health. CDR3 loop: CASSLDGGPYEQYF. The CDR3 region has the DNA TGTGCCAGCAGCTTAGACGGGGGACCCTACGAGCAGTACTTC.